A selection of T cell receptor beta chains follows, all from one sample in a study of cytomegalovirus exposure and HLA in healthy donors. The method was immunoSEQ multiplex PCR; TCRdb's version includes in-frame clones alone and lacks a portion of them. The sample includes more than 140,000 clones, about 88% of them seen just once. Sequenced: PBMCs. The receptors stem from a woman younger than 30 in good health and CMV-seropositive. Each CDR3 is given with its conserved first and last residue. Fields, in order: CDR3 DNA, CDR3 protein, clone size, J gene, V gene, D gene. A D gene is named only where the DNA matches it firmly. Where a row states a size, it is once, few, many or the class of an expanded clone; other rows omit it.

cdr3_nt: TGTGCCAGCAGCCAAGGACTAGCTCACGAGCAGTACTTC; cdr3_aa: CASSQGLAHEQYF; clone_size: -; j_call: TRBJ2-7; v_call: TRBV14; d_call: TRBD2
cdr3_nt: TGTGCCACCAGCAGCGGGACAGGACGAAATCAGCCCCAGCATTTT; cdr3_aa: CATSSGTGRNQPQHF; clone_size: -; j_call: TRBJ1-5; v_call: TRBV15; d_call: TRBD1
cdr3_nt: TGTGCCAGTACGGAACAGGCTTTCTACAATGAGCAGTTCTTC; cdr3_aa: CASTEQAFYNEQFF; clone_size: -; j_call: TRBJ2-1; v_call: TRBV19; d_call: -
cdr3_nt: TGTGCCAGCAGTACTAGCGGCACAGATACGCAGTATTTT; cdr3_aa: CASSTSGTDTQYF; clone_size: few; j_call: TRBJ2-3; v_call: TRBV9; d_call: TRBD2
cdr3_nt: TGCAGCGTTGGGGAGGGTGTGGAGACCCAGTACTTC; cdr3_aa: CSVGEGVETQYF; clone_size: -; j_call: TRBJ2-5; v_call: TRBV29-1; d_call: TRBD2
cdr3_nt: TGTGCCAGCAGCTTGGTTTACAGCGAGCAGTACTTC; cdr3_aa: CASSLVYSEQYF; clone_size: once; j_call: TRBJ2-7; v_call: TRBV7-2; d_call: -
cdr3_nt: TGTGCCAGCAGTTTGAGGGGCGGGGCCAAACTCACCTTC; cdr3_aa: CASSLRGGAKLTF; clone_size: -; j_call: TRBJ1-2; v_call: TRBV28; d_call: -
cdr3_nt: TGTGCCAGCAGCAAACCTCTCGCGGGTCCTAGCACAGATACGCAGTATTTT; cdr3_aa: CASSKPLAGPSTDTQYF; clone_size: once; j_call: TRBJ2-3; v_call: TRBV21-1; d_call: -
cdr3_nt: TGTGCCAGCAGCTTACGACTAGCGGGAGATGAGACCCAGTACTTC; cdr3_aa: CASSLRLAGDETQYF; clone_size: -; j_call: TRBJ2-5; v_call: TRBV11-3; d_call: TRBD2
cdr3_nt: TGTGCCAGCAGTGAAAGTGCCAGTACAGATACGCAGTATTTT; cdr3_aa: CASSESASTDTQYF; clone_size: -; j_call: TRBJ2-3; v_call: TRBV2; d_call: -
cdr3_nt: TGCGCCAGCAGCTTGGGGGGACTACCTAGCGAGCAGTACTTC; cdr3_aa: CASSLGGLPSEQYF; clone_size: -; j_call: TRBJ2-7; v_call: TRBV5-1; d_call: TRBD2
cdr3_nt: TGTGCCAGCAGGGCGCTAGCGGGAGTGGGCAATGAGCAGTTCTTC; cdr3_aa: CASRALAGVGNEQFF; clone_size: -; j_call: TRBJ2-1; v_call: TRBV6-5; d_call: TRBD2
cdr3_nt: TGTGCCAGCAGTTACATTACAGGGGTCGGGGACACTGAAGCTTTCTTT; cdr3_aa: CASSYITGVGDTEAFF; clone_size: -; j_call: TRBJ1-1; v_call: TRBV6-5; d_call: TRBD1
cdr3_nt: TGCGCCAGCAGCCAAGATTTCGGGGAATTTCAGCCCCAGCATTTT; cdr3_aa: CASSQDFGEFQPQHF; clone_size: -; j_call: TRBJ1-5; v_call: TRBV4-1; d_call: -
cdr3_nt: TGTGCCAGCACTTGGGACAGGGGTCCTAATCAGCCCCAGCATTTT; cdr3_aa: CASTWDRGPNQPQHF; clone_size: -; j_call: TRBJ1-5; v_call: TRBV6-6; d_call: TRBD1
cdr3_nt: TGTGCCAGCAGCGTACGGACTAGCGCATCCTACAATGAGCAGTTCTTC; cdr3_aa: CASSVRTSASYNEQFF; clone_size: -; j_call: TRBJ2-1; v_call: TRBV9; d_call: TRBD2
cdr3_nt: TGTGCCAGCTCACCCCCCCTAGCGGGGTCCTACGAGCAGTACTTC; cdr3_aa: CASSPPLAGSYEQYF; clone_size: -; j_call: TRBJ2-7; v_call: TRBV18; d_call: TRBD2
cdr3_nt: TGTGCCAGCAGCCCTATTTCCTTAGACACAGATACGCAGTATTTT; cdr3_aa: CASSPISLDTDTQYF; clone_size: -; j_call: TRBJ2-3; v_call: TRBV11-3; d_call: -
cdr3_nt: TGCGCCAGCAGCCCCCCAACTAGCGGGAGCTCCTACGAGCAGTACTTC; cdr3_aa: CASSPPTSGSSYEQYF; clone_size: -; j_call: TRBJ2-7; v_call: TRBV5-1; d_call: TRBD2
cdr3_nt: TGTGCCAGCAGCCATCGCGGAGAGGAGACCCAGTACTTC; cdr3_aa: CASSHRGEETQYF; clone_size: -; j_call: TRBJ2-5; v_call: TRBV6-6; d_call: -
cdr3_nt: TGTGCCAGCAGTTCCTCGATTCCAACACACACTAATGAAAAACTGTTTTTT; cdr3_aa: CASSSSIPTHTNEKLFF; clone_size: -; j_call: TRBJ1-4; v_call: TRBV27; d_call: -
cdr3_nt: TGTGCCAGCAGTTACCAGCAGGGGGCAAGTTTGAATGAGCAGTTCTTC; cdr3_aa: CASSYQQGASLNEQFF; clone_size: -; j_call: TRBJ2-1; v_call: TRBV6-6; d_call: TRBD1